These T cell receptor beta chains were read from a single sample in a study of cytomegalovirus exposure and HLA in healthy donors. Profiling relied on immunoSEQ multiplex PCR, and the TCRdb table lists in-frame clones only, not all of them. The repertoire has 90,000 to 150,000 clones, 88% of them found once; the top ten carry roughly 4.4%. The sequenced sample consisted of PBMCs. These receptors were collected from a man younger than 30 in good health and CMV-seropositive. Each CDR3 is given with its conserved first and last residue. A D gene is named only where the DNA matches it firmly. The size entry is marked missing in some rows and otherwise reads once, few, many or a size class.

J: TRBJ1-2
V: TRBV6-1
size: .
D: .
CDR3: CASHPGHGGYTF
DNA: TGTGCCAGCCATCCCGGACACGGGGGCTACACCTTC

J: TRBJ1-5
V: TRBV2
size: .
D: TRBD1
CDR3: CASSEGQRGQPQHF
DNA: TGTGCCAGCAGTGAGGGACAGAGGGGACAGCCCCAGCATTTT

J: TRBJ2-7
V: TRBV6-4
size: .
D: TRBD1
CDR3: CASSIPFGTGVQDYEQYF
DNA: TGTGCCAGCAGTATTCCATTTGGGACAGGGGTTCAAGACTACGAGCAGTACTTC

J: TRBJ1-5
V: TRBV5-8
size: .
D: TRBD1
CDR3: CASSPGQGHVKHF
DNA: TGTGCCAGCAGCCCAGGACAGGGCCACGTAAAGCATTTT

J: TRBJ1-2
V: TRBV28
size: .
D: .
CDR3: CASTTAPKGRGYTF
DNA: TGTGCCAGCACCACCGCCCCCAAGGGGCGTGGCTACACCTTC

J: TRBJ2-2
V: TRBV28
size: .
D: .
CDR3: CASSLPTGNTGELFF
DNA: TGTGCCAGCAGTTTGCCTACAGGAAACACCGGGGAGCTGTTTTTT

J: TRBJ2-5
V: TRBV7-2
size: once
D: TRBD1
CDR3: CASSTPGQGPETQYF
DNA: TGTGCCAGCAGCACTCCGGGACAGGGCCCTGAGACCCAGTACTTC

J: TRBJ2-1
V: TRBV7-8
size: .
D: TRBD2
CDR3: CASSLGSGGANEQFF
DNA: TGTGCCAGCAGCTTAGGGAGCGGGGGGGCGAATGAGCAGTTCTTC

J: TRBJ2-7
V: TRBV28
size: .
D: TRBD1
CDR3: CASRKGGRWGQTYEQYF
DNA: TGTGCCAGCAGAAAGGGCGGCAGATGGGGACAGACCTACGAGCAGTACTTC

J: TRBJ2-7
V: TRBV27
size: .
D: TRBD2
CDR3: CASSFASGSYEQYF
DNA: TGTGCCAGCAGTTTTGCTAGCGGCTCCTACGAGCAGTACTTC

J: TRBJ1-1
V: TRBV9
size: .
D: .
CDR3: CASSAGGLSAFF
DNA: TGTGCCAGCAGCGCCGGAGGGCTTTCGGCTTTCTTT

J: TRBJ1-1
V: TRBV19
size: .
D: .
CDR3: CASSIANRVFYMNTEAFF
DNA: TGTGCCAGTAGTATCGCCAACAGGGTGTTCTATATGAACACTGAAGCTTTCTTT

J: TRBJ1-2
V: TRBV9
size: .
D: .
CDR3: CASSPSGHSGYTF
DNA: TGTGCCAGCAGCCCCTCGGGACATTCTGGCTACACCTTC

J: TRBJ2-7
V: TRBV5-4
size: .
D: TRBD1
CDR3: CASSLAVTGGGYEQYF
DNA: TGTGCCAGCAGCTTGGCCGTTACAGGGGGTGGCTACGAGCAGTACTTC

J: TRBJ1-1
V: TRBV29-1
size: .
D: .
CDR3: CSAIGQLNTEAFF
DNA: TGCAGCGCCATAGGACAGTTGAACACTGAAGCTTTCTTT

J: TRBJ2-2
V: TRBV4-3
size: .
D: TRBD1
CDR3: CASSHISGTANQLLFF
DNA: TGCGCCAGCAGCCATATTTCCGGGACAGCAAACCAACTACTGTTTTTT

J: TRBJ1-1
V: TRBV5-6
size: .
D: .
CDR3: CASVNGNTEAFF
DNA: TGTGCCAGCGTCAACGGGAACACTGAAGCTTTCTTT

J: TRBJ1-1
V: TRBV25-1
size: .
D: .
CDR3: CASSVTGMNTEAFF
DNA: TGTGCCAGCAGTGTTACAGGGATGAACACTGAAGCTTTCTTT

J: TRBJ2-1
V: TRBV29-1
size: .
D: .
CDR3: CSVQPGSRSYNEQFF
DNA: TGCAGCGTTCAACCAGGCTCCCGCTCCTACAATGAGCAGTTCTTC

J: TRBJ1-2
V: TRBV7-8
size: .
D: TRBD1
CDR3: CASSLGQGNGYTF
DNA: TGTGCCAGCAGCTTAGGACAGGGGAATGGCTACACCTTC

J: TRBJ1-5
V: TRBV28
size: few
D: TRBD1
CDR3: CASRPPDRFSNQPQHF
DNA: TGTGCCAGCAGACCGCCGGACAGGTTCAGCAATCAGCCCCAGCATTTT

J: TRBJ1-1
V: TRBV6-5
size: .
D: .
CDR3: CASSIRTALNTVAFF
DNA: TGTGCCAGCAGTATACGAACAGCATTGAACACGGTCGCTTTCTTT

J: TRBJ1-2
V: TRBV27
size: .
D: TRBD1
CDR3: CASSLDRGGGYTF
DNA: TGTGCCAGCAGTTTGGACAGGGGTGGTGGCTACACCTTC

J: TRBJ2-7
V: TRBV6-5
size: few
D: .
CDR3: CASGSGGDYGEQYF
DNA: TGTGCCAGCGGGTCGGGCGGAGACTACGGGGAGCAGTACTTC

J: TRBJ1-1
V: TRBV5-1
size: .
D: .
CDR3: CASRSGREDTEAFF
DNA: TGCGCCAGCAGGAGTGGCAGGGAGGACACTGAAGCTTTCTTT

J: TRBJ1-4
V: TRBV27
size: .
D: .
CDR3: CASSLEPAPGHRNEKLFF
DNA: TGTGCCAGCAGTTTAGAACCGGCCCCGGGACACCGTAATGAAAAACTGTTTTTT

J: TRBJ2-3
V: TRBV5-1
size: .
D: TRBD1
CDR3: CASSLAGSGQGTDTQYF
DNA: TGCGCCAGCAGCTTGGCCGGGTCTGGACAGGGCACAGATACGCAGTATTTT

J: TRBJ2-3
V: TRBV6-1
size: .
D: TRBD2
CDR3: CASSEAAGGATDTQYF
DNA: TGTGCCAGCAGTGAAGCAGCGGGGGGGGCCACAGATACGCAGTATTTT

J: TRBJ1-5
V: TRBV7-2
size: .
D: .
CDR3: CASNSVAGLPQHF
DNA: TGTGCCAGCAACAGTGTCGCAGGTCTACCCCAGCATTTT

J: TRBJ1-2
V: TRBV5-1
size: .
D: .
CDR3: CASSSSDSTNYGYTF
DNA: TGCGCCAGCAGCTCATCGGACAGTACTAACTATGGCTACACCTTC

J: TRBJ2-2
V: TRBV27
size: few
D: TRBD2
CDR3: CASSFDSSGNTGELFF
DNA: TGTGCCAGCAGTTTTGATTCTAGCGGGAACACCGGGGAGCTGTTTTTT

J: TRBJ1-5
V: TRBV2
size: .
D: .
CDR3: CARRAGPNQPQHF
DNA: TGTGCGAGAAGAGCAGGGCCCAATCAGCCCCAGCATTTT

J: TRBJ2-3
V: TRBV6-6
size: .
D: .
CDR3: CASSYVSPSTDTQYF
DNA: TGTGCCAGCAGTTACGTAAGCCCGAGCACAGATACGCAGTATTTT

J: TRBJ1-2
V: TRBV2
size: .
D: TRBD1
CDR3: CASRPGQGTGYTF
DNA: TGTGCCAGCAGGCCGGGACAGGGTACTGGCTACACCTTC

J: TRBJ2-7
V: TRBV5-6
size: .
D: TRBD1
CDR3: CASSLGQGAYEQYF
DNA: TGTGCCAGCAGCTTGGGACAGGGGGCCTACGAGCAGTACTTC

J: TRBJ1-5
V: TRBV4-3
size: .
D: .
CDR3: CASSQDPRADQPQHF
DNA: TGCGCCAGCAGCCAAGATCCCAGGGCCGATCAGCCCCAGCATTTT

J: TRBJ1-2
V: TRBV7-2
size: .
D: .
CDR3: CASSLVQFYGYTF
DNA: TGTGCCAGCAGCTTAGTCCAGTTCTATGGCTACACCTTC

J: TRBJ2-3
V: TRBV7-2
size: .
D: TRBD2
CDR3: CASSGSGGRTDTQYF
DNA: TGTGCCAGCAGCGGTAGCGGGGGTCGCACAGATACGCAGTATTTT

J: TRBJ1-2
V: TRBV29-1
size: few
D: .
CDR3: CSAGSEANYGYTF
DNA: TGCAGCGCCGGTTCTGAAGCTAACTATGGCTACACCTTC

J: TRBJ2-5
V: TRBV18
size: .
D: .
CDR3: CASSRATGIGETQYF
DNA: TGTGCCAGCTCACGAGCAACCGGGATTGGGGAGACCCAGTACTTC

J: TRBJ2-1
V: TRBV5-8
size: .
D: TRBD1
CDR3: CASSPAPGDSPSYNEQFF
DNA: TGTGCCAGCAGCCCCGCGCCCGGGGACAGTCCCTCCTACAATGAGCAGTTCTTC

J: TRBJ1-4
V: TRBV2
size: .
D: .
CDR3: CASSETTGISRATNEKLFF
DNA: TGTGCCAGCAGTGAAACTACAGGGATCTCTCGAGCAACTAATGAAAAACTGTTTTTT

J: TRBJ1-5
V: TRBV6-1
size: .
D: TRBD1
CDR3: CASSETASTDRVRQPQHF
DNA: TGTGCCAGCAGTGAAACCGCCTCGACAGACAGGGTTAGACAGCCCCAGCATTTT

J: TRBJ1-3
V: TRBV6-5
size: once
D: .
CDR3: CASRRQPGNTIYF
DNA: TGTGCCAGCAGGAGACAGCCTGGAAACACCATATATTTT

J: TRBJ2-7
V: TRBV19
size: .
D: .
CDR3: CASSIAGSSYEQYF
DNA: TGTGCCAGTAGTATAGCGGGGAGCTCCTACGAGCAGTACTTC

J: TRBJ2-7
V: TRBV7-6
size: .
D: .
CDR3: CASSLVTASSYEQYF
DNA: TGTGCCAGCAGCTTAGTAACCGCCAGCTCCTACGAGCAGTACTTC

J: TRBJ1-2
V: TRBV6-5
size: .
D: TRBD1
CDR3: CASSLNRGNNYGYTF
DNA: TGTGCCAGCAGCCTAAACAGGGGAAATAACTATGGCTACACCTTC

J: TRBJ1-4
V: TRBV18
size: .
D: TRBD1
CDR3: CASSTNLGQSNEKLFF
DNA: TGTGCCAGCTCAACGAACCTGGGACAGTCTAATGAAAAACTGTTTTTT

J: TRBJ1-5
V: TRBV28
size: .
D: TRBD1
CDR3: CASSSGTAPNQPQHF
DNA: TGTGCCAGCAGCAGTGGGACAGCCCCCAATCAGCCCCAGCATTTT

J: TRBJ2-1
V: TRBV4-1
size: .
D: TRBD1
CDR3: CASSPYTGQGSYNEQFF
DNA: TGCGCCAGCAGCCCCTACACGGGACAGGGATCCTACAATGAGCAGTTCTTC